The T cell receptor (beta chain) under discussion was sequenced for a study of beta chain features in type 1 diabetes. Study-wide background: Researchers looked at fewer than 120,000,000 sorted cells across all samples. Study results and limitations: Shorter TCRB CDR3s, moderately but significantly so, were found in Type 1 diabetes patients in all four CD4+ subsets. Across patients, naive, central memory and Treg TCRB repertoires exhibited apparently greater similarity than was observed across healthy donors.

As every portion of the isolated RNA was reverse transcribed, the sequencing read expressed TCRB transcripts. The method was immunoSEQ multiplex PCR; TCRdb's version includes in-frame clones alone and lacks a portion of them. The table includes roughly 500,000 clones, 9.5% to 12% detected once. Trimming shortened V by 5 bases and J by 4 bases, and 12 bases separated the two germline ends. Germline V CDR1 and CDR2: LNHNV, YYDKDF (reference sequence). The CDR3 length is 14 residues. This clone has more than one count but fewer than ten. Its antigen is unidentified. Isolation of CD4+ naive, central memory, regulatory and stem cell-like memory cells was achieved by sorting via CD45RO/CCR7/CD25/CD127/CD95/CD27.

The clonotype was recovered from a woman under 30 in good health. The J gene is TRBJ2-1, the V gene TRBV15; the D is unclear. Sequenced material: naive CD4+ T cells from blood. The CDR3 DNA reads TGTGCCACCAGCTCCCAGGACCCATACAATGAGCAGTTCTTC. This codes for CATSSQDPYNEQFF. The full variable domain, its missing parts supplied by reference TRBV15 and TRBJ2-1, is DAMVIQNPRYQVTQFGKPVTLSCSQTLNHNVMYWYQQKSSQAPKLLFHYYDKDFNNEADTPDNFQSRRPNTSFCFLDIRSPGLGDTAMYLCATSSQDPYNEQFFGPGTRLTVL.